This record looks at one T cell receptor (beta chain) sequence and its context. As handled by the study authors: Using reference gene primer amplification, nucleated cell counts were estimated. Some clones are missing from TCRdb's copy, which holds only in-frame ones; the method was immunoSEQ multiplex PCR. V and J calls plus clone size are reproduced from that table; the DNA served to infer D and trimming. The table shows 49,000 or so clones, with approximately 85% occurring only once. This sample stems from a study of blood T cell repertoires in COVID-19. The germline gives CDR1 SGHKS, CDR2 YYEKEE (reference sequence). V was shortened by 0 bases and J by 7 bases, with 14 bases between the two germline ends. The CDR3 totals 15 residues.

The clonotype originates from a woman older than 75 with COVID-19, enrolled during active disease. The sample comprised peripheral blood. The rearrangement joins TRBV5-5 to TRBJ1-3, with D possibly TRBD1 on 5 matching bases. CDR3 sequence (DNA): TGTGCCAGCAGCTTGGTCCAGACGCGGGGGAACACCATATATTTT. Amino acid sequence: CASSLVQTRGNTIYF.